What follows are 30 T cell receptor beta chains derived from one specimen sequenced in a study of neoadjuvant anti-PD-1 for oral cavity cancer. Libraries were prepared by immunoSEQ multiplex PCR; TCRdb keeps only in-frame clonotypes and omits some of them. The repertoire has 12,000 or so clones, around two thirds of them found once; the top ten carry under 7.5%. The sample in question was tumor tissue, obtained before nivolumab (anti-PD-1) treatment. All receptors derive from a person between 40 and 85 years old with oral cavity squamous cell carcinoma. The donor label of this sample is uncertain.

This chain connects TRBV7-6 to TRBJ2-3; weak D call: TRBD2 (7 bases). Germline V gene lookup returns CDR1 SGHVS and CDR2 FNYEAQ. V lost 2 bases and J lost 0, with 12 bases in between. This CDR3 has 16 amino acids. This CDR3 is CASSLYGGGSTDTQYF. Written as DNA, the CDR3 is TGTGCCAGCAGCTTATATGGCGGGGGCAGCACAGATACGCAGTATTTT.

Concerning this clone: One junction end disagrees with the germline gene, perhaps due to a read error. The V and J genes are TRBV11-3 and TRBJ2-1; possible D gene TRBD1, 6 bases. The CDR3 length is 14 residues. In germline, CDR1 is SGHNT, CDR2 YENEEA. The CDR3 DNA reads TGTGCCAGCAGCGTAGACAGGTCCTACAATGAGCAGTTCTTC. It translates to CASSVDRSYNEQFF.

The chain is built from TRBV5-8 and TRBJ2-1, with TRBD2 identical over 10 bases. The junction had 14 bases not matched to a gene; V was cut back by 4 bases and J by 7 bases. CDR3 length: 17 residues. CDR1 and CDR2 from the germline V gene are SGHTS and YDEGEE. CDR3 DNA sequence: TGTGCCAGCAGCCCAGCGTGGGCTAGCGGGAGAAGAAATGAGCAGTTCTTC. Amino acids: CASSPAWASGRRNEQFF. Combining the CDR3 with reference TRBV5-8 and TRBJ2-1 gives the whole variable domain EAGVTQSPTHLIKTRGQQATLRCSPISGHTSVYWYQQALGLGLQFLLWYDEGEERNRGNFPPRFSGRQFPNYSSELNVNALELEDSALYLCASSPAWASGRRNEQFFGPGTRLTVL.

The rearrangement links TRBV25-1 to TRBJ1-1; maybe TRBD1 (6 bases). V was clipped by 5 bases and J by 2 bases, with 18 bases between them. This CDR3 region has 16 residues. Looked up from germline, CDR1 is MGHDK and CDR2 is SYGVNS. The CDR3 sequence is CASSPLDRWVNTEAFF. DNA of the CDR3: TGTGCCAGCAGTCCGTTGGACAGATGGGTAAACACTGAAGCTTTCTTT.

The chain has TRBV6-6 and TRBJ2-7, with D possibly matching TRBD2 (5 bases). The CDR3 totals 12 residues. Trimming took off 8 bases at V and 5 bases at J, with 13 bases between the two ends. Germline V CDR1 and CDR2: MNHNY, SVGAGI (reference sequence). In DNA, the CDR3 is TGTGCCAGCGCGGACTGGACCCACGAGCAGTACTTC. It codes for CASADWTHEQYF.

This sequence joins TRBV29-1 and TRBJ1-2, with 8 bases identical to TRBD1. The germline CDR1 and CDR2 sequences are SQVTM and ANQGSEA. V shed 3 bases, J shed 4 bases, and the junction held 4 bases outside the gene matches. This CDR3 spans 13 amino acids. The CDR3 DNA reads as TGCAGCGTTGAGCAGGGGGCTGGCTATGGCTACACCTTC. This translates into CSVEQGAGYGYTF.

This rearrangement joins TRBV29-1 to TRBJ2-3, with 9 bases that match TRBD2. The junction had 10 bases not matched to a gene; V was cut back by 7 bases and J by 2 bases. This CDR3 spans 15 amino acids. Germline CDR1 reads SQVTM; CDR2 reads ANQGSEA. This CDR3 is CSAKGASGNTDTQYF. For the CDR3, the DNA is TGCAGCGCGAAGGGGGCTAGCGGGAACACAGATACGCAGTATTTT.

The CDR3 protein is CSGASNEQFF. The CDR3 coding sequence is TGCAGCGGGGCTAGCAATGAGCAGTTCTTC. The chain combines TRBV29-1 with TRBJ2-1; no reliable D call. CDR1 SQVTM and CDR2 ANQGSEA come from the germline V gene. V lost 7 bases and J lost 6, with 7 bases in between. The CDR3 has 10 amino acids.

Written as DNA, the CDR3 is TGTGCTAGTGGTTTGGTACGGGGGACAGGGCCTAACTATGGCTACACCTTC. It codes for CASGLVRGTGPNYGYTF. The V and J genes are TRBV12-5 and TRBJ1-2, with TRBD1 identical over 9 bases. This CDR3 spans 17 amino acids. The germline gives CDR1 LGHNT, CDR2 FRNRAP. The V and J ends lost 0 bases and 0 bases, in that order; junction bases with no gene match: 5.

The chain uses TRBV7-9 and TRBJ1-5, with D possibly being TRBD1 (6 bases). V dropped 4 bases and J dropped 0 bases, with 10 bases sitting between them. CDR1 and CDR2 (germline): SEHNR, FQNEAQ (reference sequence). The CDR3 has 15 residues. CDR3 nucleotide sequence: TGTGCCAGCAGCTCAGGGGAACATAGCAATCAGCCCCAGCATTTT. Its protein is CASSSGEHSNQPQHF. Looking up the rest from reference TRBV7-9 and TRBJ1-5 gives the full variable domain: DTGVSQNPRHKITKRGQNVTFRCDPISEHNRLYWYRQTLGQGPEFLTYFQNEAQLEKSRLLSDRFSAERPKGSFSTLEIQRTEQGDSAMYLCASSSGEHSNQPQHFGDGTRLSIL.

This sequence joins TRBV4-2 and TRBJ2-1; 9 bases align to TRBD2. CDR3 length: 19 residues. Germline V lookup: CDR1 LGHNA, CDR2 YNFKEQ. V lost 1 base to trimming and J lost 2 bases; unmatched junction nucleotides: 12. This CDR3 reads CASSQGLAGASIPYNEQFF. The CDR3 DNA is TGTGCCAGCAGCCAAGGGTTAGCGGGGGCCTCTATCCCCTACAATGAGCAGTTCTTC.

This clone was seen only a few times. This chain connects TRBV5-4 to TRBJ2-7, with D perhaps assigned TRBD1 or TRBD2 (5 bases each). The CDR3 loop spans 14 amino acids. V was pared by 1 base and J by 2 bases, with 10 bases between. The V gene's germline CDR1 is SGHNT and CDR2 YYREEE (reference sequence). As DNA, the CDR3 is TGTGCCAGCAGCTTGCCGGGACCAGCCTACGAGCAGTACTTC. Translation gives CASSLPGPAYEQYF.

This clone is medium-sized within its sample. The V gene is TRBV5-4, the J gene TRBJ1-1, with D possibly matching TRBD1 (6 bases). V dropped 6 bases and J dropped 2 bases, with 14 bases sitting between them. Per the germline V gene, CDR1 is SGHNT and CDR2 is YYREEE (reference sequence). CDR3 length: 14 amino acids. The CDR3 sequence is CASTPRGRNTEAFF. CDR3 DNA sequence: TGTGCCAGCACCCCCAGGGGACGAAACACTGAAGCTTTCTTT.

CDR3 nucleotides: TGTGCCAGCGGTCGAAACCCTGAAGCTTTCTTT. This sequence encodes CASGRNPEAFF. The rearrangement joins TRBV2 to TRBJ1-1; D gene ambiguous. The CDR3 is 11 residues long. Per germline, CDR1 SNHLY and CDR2 FYNNEI. Trimming removed 8 bases from V and 6 bases from J, with 10 bases in between.

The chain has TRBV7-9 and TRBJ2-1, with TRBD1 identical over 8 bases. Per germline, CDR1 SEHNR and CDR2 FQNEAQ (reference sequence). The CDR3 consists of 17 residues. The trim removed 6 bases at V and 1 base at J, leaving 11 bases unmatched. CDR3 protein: CASSHTGTGASYNEQFF. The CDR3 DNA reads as TGTGCCAGCAGTCATACCGGGACAGGCGCATCCTACAATGAGCAGTTCTTC.

The CDR3: CASTGQGDNQPQHF. The CDR3 coding sequence is TGTGCCAGCACAGGACAGGGCGACAATCAGCCCCAGCATTTT. J is TRBJ1-5 and V is TRBV6-6; 8 positions match TRBD1. The ends lost 7 bases at V and 3 bases at J; junction bases unmatched: 5. CDR3 size: 14 residues. Germline V gives CDR1 MNHNY, CDR2 SVGAGI (reference sequence).

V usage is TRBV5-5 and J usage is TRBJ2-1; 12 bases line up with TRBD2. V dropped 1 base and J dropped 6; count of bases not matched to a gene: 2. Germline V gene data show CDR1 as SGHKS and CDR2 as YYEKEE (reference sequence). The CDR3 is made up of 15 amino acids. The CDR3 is CASSLSSGGANEQFF. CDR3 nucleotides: TGTGCCAGCAGCTTGTCTAGCGGGGGGGCCAATGAGCAGTTCTTC.

As DNA, the CDR3 is TGTGCCAGCACTAAGGACAGGGGAACAGCACGTGGCTACACCTTC. Amino acid sequence: CASTKDRGTARGYTF. The chain combines TRBV2 with TRBJ1-2; 9 bases are a match to TRBD1. V shed 7 bases, J shed 7 bases, and the junction held 13 bases outside the gene matches. There are 15 residues in the CDR3. The germline V gene has CDR1 SNHLY and CDR2 FYNNEI. Full variable domain (rest looked up from reference TRBV2 and TRBJ1-2): EPEVTQTPSHQVTQMGQEVILRCVPISNHLYFYWYRQILGQKVEFLVSFYNNEISEKSEIFDDQFSVERPDGSNFTLKIRSTKLEDSAMYFCASTKDRGTARGYTFGSGTRLTVV.

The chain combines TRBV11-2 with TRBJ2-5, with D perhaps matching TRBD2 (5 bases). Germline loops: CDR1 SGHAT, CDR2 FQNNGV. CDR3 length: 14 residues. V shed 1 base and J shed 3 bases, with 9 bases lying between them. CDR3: CASSLVPGEETQYF. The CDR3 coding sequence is TGTGCCAGCAGCTTAGTCCCCGGGGAAGAGACCCAGTACTTC.

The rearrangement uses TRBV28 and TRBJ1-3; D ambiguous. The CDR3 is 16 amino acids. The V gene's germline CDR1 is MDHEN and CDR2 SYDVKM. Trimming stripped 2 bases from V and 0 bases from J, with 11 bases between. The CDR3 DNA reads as TGTGCCAGCAGTTTAACTCACACCAGCTCTGGAAACACCATATATTTT. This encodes CASSLTHTSSGNTIYF.

The DNA of the CDR3 is TGTGCCAGCAGCCGGGACAAATTGGGATCAGATACGCAGTATTTT. Translated: CASSRDKLGSDTQYF. The chain is built from TRBV2 and TRBJ2-3; D perhaps matches TRBD1 (6 bases). The CDR3 has 15 residues. The V end was cut by 6 bases, the J end by 4 bases, with 17 bases between. Germline V gene data show CDR1 as SNHLY and CDR2 as FYNNEI.

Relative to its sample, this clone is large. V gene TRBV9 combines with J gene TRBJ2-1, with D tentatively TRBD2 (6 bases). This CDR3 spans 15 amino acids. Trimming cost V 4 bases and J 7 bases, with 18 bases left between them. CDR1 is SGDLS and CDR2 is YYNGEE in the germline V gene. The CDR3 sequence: CASSQSGRDGNEQFF. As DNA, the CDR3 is TGTGCCAGCAGCCAAAGCGGGCGGGATGGGAATGAGCAGTTCTTC.

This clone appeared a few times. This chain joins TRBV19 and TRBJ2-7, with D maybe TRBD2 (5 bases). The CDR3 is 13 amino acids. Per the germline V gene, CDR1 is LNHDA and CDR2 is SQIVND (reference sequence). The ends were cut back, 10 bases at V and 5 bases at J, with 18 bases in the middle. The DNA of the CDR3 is TGTGCCATTGGAGGTAACACTCTAAACGAGCAGTACTTC. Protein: CAIGGNTLNEQYF.

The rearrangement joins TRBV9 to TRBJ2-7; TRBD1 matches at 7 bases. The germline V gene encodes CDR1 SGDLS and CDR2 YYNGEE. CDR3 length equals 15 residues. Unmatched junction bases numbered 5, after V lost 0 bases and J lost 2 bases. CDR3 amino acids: CASSVAGTVTYEQYF. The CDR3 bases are TGTGCCAGCAGCGTAGCCGGGACAGTTACCTACGAGCAGTACTTC. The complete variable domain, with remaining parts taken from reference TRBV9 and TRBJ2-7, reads DSGVTQTPKHLITATGQRVTLRCSPRSGDLSVYWYQQSLDQGLQFLIQYYNGEERAKGNILERFSAQQFPDLHSELNLSSLELGDSALYFCASSVAGTVTYEQYFGPGTRLTVT.

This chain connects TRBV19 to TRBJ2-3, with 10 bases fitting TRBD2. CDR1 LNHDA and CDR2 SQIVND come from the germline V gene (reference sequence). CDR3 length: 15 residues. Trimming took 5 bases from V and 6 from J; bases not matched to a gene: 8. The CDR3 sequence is CASSLSGGAWDTQYF. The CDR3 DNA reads TGTGCCAGTAGTCTGAGCGGGGGGGCCTGGGATACGCAGTATTTT.

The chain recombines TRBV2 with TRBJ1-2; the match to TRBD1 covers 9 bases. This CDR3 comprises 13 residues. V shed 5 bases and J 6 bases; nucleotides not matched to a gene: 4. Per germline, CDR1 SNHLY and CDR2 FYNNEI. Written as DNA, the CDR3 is TGTGCCAGCAGTCCTAGACAGGGGGATGGCTACACCTTC. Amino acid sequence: CASSPRQGDGYTF. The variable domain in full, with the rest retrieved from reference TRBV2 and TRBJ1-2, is EPEVTQTPSHQVTQMGQEVILRCVPISNHLYFYWYRQILGQKVEFLVSFYNNEISEKSEIFDDQFSVERPDGSNFTLKIRSTKLEDSAMYFCASSPRQGDGYTFGSGTRLTVV.

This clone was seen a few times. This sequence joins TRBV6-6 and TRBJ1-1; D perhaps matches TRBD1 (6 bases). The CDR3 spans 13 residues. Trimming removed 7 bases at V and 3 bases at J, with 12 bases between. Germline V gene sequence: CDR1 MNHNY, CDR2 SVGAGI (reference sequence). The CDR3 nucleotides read TGTGCCAGCATAAGGGGGGGTCACACTGAAGCTTTCTTT. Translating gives CASIRGGHTEAFF.

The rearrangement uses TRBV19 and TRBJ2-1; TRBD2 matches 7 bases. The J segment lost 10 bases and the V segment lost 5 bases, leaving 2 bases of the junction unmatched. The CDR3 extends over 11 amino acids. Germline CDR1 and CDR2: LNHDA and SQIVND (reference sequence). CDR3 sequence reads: CASSLAAEQFF. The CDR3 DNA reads TGTGCCAGTAGTCTAGCGGCCGAGCAGTTCTTC.

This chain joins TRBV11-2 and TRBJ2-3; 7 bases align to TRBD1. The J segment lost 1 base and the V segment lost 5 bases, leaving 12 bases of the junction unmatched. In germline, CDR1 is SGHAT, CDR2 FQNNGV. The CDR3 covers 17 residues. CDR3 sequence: CASSPRRGGVGTDTQYF. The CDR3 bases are TGTGCCAGCAGCCCGAGGAGAGGGGGCGTAGGCACAGATACGCAGTATTTT.

CDR3: CASSPGPRGEYF. For the CDR3, the DNA is TGTGCCAGCAGCCCTGGACCCCGAGGAGAGTACTTC. V and J are TRBV6-5 and TRBJ2-7, with D unclear. This CDR3 is built from 12 residues. Deletions cut 6 bases from V and 11 bases from J, with 17 bases between. In germline, CDR1 is MNHEY, CDR2 SVGAGI.